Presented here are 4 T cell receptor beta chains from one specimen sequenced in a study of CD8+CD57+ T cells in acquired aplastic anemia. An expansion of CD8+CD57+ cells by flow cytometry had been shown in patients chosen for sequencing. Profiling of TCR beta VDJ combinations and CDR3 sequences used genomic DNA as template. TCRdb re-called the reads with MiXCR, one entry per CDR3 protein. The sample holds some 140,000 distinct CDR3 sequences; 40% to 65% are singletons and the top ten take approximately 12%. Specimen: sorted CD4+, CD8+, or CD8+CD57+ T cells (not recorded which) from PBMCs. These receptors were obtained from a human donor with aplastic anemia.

The CDR3 protein is CASSLWTGDGYTF. The DNA of the CDR3 is TGTGCCAGCAGCTTATGGACAGGGGATGGCTACACCTTC. V is TRBV7-9 and J is TRBJ1-2, with 9 bases fitting TRBD1. This CDR3 has 13 amino acids. V trimming: 2 bases; J trimming: 6 bases; junction bases outside the gene matches: 1. Germline CDR1 is SEHNR and CDR2 is FQNEAQ (reference sequence).

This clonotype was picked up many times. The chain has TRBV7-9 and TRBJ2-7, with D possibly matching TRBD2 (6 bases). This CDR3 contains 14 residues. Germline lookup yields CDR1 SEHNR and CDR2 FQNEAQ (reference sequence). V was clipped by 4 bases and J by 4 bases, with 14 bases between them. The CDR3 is CASSSTGGTYEQYF. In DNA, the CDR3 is TGTGCCAGCAGCTCGACCGGTGGGACTTACGAGCAGTACTTC.

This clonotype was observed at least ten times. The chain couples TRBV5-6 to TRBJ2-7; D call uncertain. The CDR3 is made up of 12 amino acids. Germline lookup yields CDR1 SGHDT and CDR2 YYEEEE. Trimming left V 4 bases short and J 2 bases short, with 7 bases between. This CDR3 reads CASSQNTYEQYF. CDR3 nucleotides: TGTGCCAGCAGCCAAAACACCTACGAGCAGTACTTC.

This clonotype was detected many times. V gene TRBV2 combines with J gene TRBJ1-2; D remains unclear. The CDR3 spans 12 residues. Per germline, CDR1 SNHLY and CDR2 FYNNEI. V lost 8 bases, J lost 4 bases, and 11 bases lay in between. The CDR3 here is CASLGRIYGYTF. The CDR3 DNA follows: TGTGCCAGCCTGGGCCGGATCTATGGCTACACCTTC.